This T cell receptor (beta chain) was recovered during a study of CD8+ T cells in alopecia areata. Reverse transcription of extracted RNA yielded cDNA, which provided the sequencing template. Profiling relied on immunoSEQ multiplex PCR, and the TCRdb table lists in-frame clones only, not all of them. The profile shows under 250,000 clones, 50% to 60% of them singletons. Indicated treatment: oral pan-JAK inhibitor, 5-10 mg twice daily. V trimming: 1 base; J trimming: 6 bases; junction bases outside the gene matches: 8. This CDR3 is 16 amino acids long. CDR1 SGHTA and CDR2 FQGNSA come from the germline V gene.

The source was CD4+ T cells sorted from blood, collected at week 4, from a patient treated with tofacitinib. The chain has TRBV7-2 and TRBJ2-4, with 8 bases aligning to TRBD1. The source is a human donor with alopecia areata. CDR3 coding DNA: TGTGCCAGCAGCTTAGATGGCAGGGGGCTCTCAAACATTCAGTACTTC. Its translation is CASSLDGRGLSNIQYF.